This T cell receptor (beta chain) was profiled in a study of cytomegalovirus exposure and HLA in healthy donors. The CDR3 consists of 15 residues. Trimming cost V 7 bases and J 4 bases; bases outside gene matches: 5. Per the germline V gene, CDR1 is MNHNS and CDR2 is SASEGT. Study observations and caveats: A later analysis showed HLA-associated TCR beta chains outstripping equally common others in clonal expansion. In a later analysis, a missense DCLRE1C variant was linked to TCR beta V- and J-gene trimming.

Concerning this clone: The antigen is not known.

PCR involved 60 Vbeta and 13 Jbeta primers. Repertoires were generated with immunoSEQ multiplex PCR, while TCRdb's copy carries only in-frame clones and drops some. The sample totals 100,000 to 150,000 clones. Sequences were obtained from PBMCs. The clonotype comes from a man between 18 and 29 years old in good health and CMV-seronegative. The chain carries TRBV6-1 and TRBJ2-2, with TRBD2 identical over 11 bases. This chain's CDR3 is CASIRGTSGTGELFF. CDR3 bases: TGTGCCAGCATTCGCGGGACTAGCGGCACCGGGGAGCTGTTTTTT.